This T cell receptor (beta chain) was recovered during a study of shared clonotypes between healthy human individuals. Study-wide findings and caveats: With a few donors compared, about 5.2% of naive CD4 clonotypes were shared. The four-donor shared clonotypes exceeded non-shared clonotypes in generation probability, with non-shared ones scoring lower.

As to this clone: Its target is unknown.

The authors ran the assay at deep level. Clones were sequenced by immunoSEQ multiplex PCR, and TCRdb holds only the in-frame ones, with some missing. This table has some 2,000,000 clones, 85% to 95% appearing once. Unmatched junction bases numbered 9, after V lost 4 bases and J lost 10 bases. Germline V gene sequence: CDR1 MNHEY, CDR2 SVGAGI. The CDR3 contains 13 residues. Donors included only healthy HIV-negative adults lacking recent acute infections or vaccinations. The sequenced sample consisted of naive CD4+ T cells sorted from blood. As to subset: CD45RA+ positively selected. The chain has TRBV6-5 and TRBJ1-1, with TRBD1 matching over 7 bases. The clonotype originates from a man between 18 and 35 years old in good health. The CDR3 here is CASSSRRGEGAFF. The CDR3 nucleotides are TGTGCCAGCAGTTCGCGCAGGGGGGAGGGAGCTTTCTTT.